Shown below are 29 T cell receptor beta chains from a single sample sequenced in a study of spatial heterogeneity in lung cancer (dated by TCRdb to the late 2010s). The time point label, as the study defines it: blood at routine non-recurrence follow-up after resection. The receptor library was made with 5' RACE. The listed sequencing device is NextSeq 500. TCRdb trimmed the raw reads at Q25, called clones with MiXCR and kept productive beta chains. Records with the same CDR3 protein are collapsed into one entry carrying the most frequent genes and DNA. In all, the sample holds around 27,000 distinct CDR3 sequences, and approximately 5.1% of those were seen once. Roughly a quarter of the sample belongs to the ten largest clones. The sample was PBMCs, taken at follow-up. Receptor source: a female donor with early-stage non-small cell lung cancer.

In its sample, this clonotype was seen many times. The V and J genes are TRBV7-9 and TRBJ2-3; possibly TRBD2 for D (5 bases). This CDR3 spans 13 amino acids. V lost 8 bases and J lost 2, with 11 bases in between. In germline, CDR1 is SEHNR, CDR2 FQNEAQ (reference sequence). The CDR3 loop reads CASSDSVTDTQYF. CDR3 bases: TGTGCCAGCTCCGATAGCGTCACAGATACGCAGTATTTT. The entire variable domain, with the rest obtained from reference TRBV7-9 and TRBJ2-3, is as follows: DTGVSQNPRHKITKRGQNVTFRCDPISEHNRLYWYRQTLGQGPEFLTYFQNEAQLEKSRLLSDRFSAERPKGSFSTLEIQRTEQGDSAMYLCASSDSVTDTQYFGPGTRLTVL.

The chain recombines TRBV20-1 with TRBJ2-7; D call uncertain. Germline V CDR1 and CDR2: DFQATT, SNEGSKA (reference sequence). The ends were cut back, 0 bases at V and 2 bases at J, with 11 bases in the middle. This CDR3 comprises 14 residues. The CDR3 DNA reads TGCAGTGCTAGAGATGTACGGAGTGCCTACGAGCAGTACTTC. This gives the protein CSARDVRSAYEQYF.

This clonotype has a count of ten or more. This rearrangement joins TRBV7-2 to TRBJ1-2; no clear D. Germline V gene data show CDR1 as SGHTA and CDR2 as FQGNSA. Between the trimmed V and J ends, which lost 0 bases and 8 bases, there was a span of 16 bases. The CDR3 loop spans 15 amino acids. The CDR3 sequence is CASSLAQERGLGYTF. The CDR3 DNA sequence: TGTGCCAGCAGCTTAGCGCAAGAACGGGGTCTCGGCTACACCTTC.

This clonotype showed up many times. The rearrangement joins TRBV28 to TRBJ2-7; unclear D gene. Trimming took off 3 bases at V and 0 bases at J, with 9 bases between the two ends. Germline V lookup: CDR1 MDHEN, CDR2 SYDVKM. The CDR3 consists of 14 residues. The DNA for the CDR3 is TGTGCCAGCAGTTTCTGGCAGAACTCCTACGAGCAGTACTTC. The encoded protein is CASSFWQNSYEQYF.

There are many counts of this clonotype. The rearrangement uses TRBV6-2 or TRBV6-3 and TRBJ1-1; D remains ambiguous. This CDR3 region has 18 residues. The germline gives CDR1 MNHEY, CDR2 SVGEGT. Deletions cut 5 bases from V and 1 base from J, with 23 bases between. The CDR3 nucleotides are TGTGCCAGCAGTAAAGGACCACTGTCGGGCACGGCGAACACTGAAGCTTTCTTT. This gives the protein CASSKGPLSGTANTEAFF.

This chain links TRBV6-5 with TRBJ2-3, with a possible D match to TRBD1 (6 bases). The CDR3 spans 11 residues. The ends were cut back, 2 bases at V and 10 bases at J, with 7 bases in the middle. CDR1 is MNHEY and CDR2 is SVGAGI in the germline V gene. The CDR3 sequence is CASSYGGAQYF. CDR3 DNA: TGTGCCAGCAGTTACGGGGGCGCGCAGTATTTT.

This clonotype was counted ten times or more. This sequence joins TRBV20-1 and TRBJ2-7, with D perhaps TRBD1 or TRBD2 (7 bases each). This CDR3 contains 14 residues. Deletions cut 2 bases from V and 2 bases from J, with 13 bases between. Germline assignment: CDR1 DFQATT and CDR2 SNEGSKA (reference sequence). The CDR3 reads CSARWTGLAYEQYF. Written as DNA, the CDR3 is TGCAGTGCTAGATGGACAGGACTAGCCTACGAGCAGTACTTC.

On this clonotype: A much larger clone differs from this one at a single base, so this may be a read error. No conserved phenylalanine or tryptophan is present at the end of the CDR3, so a read error is the likely explanation. The J gene is TRBJ2-7, the V gene TRBV20-1; TRBD2 aligns across 7 bases. The CDR3 loop spans 14 amino acids. CDR1 is DFQATT, CDR2 SNEGSKA, per germline (reference sequence). V trimming: 5 bases; J trimming: 2 bases; junction bases outside the gene matches: 9. The CDR3 nucleotides read TGCAGTGCTCCACCGGGACTACCAGCCTACGAGCAGTACTTA. Translating it yields CSAPPGLPAYEQYL.

The chain links TRBV9 to TRBJ2-7; D uncertain. The CDR3 has 14 residues. Trimming shortened V by 2 bases and J by 0 bases, and 9 bases separated the two germline ends. Germline-derived CDR1 and CDR2 are SGDLS and YYNGEE. The CDR3 is CASSVGPDSYEQYF. The DNA for the CDR3 is TGTGCCAGCAGCGTCGGCCCGGACTCCTACGAGCAGTACTTC.

The chain joins TRBV6-2 or TRBV6-3 to TRBJ1-6, with 7 bases lining up with TRBD1. Germline V gives CDR1 MNHEY, CDR2 SVGEGT. The V and J ends lost 7 bases and 6 bases, in that order; junction bases with no gene match: 3. CDR3 size: 13 residues. The CDR3 loop is CASTDRINSPLHF. The CDR3 bases are TGTGCCAGCACGGACAGGATTAATTCACCCCTCCACTTT.

This sequence joins TRBV5-1 and TRBJ2-2; tentatively, D is TRBD1 (6 bases). Germline V gene data show CDR1 as SGHRS and CDR2 as YFSETQ. This CDR3 is 14 amino acids long. V lost 1 base and J lost 9, with 13 bases in between. The chain's CDR3 is CASSLIGGARELFF. Here the CDR3 DNA reads TGCGCCAGCAGCTTGATTGGGGGCGCCCGGGAGCTGTTTTTT. Full variable domain (missing parts from reference TRBV5-1 and TRBJ2-2): KAGVTQTPRYLIKTRGQQVTLSCSPISGHRSVSWYQQTPGQGLQFLFEYFSETQRNKGNFPGRFSGRQFSNSRSEMNVSTLELGDSALYLCASSLIGGARELFFGEGSRLTVL.

This clonotype was found many times. The chain combines TRBV27 with TRBJ1-1, with a possible D match to TRBD1 (6 bases). The CDR3 totals 14 residues. V lost 8 bases and J lost 6, with 19 bases in between. Germline V CDR1 and CDR2: MNHEY, SMNVEV (reference sequence). The CDR3 is CASGNRAGIAEAFF. In nucleotides, the CDR3 is TGTGCCAGCGGCAACAGGGCCGGAATCGCTGAAGCTTTCTTT.

This clonotype was recorded at least ten times. V and J are TRBV29-1 and TRBJ1-2; no firm D call. V dropped 5 bases and J dropped 5 bases, with 18 bases sitting between them. CDR3 length: 14 residues. Germline V lookup: CDR1 SQVTM, CDR2 ANQGSEA. The CDR3: CSVPLGPRLYGYTF. DNA of the CDR3: TGCAGCGTTCCTTTAGGGCCACGGTTGTATGGCTACACCTTC.

This clonotype was observed many times. The gene calls are TRBV5-1 and TRBJ2-7, with D possibly matching TRBD2 (5 bases). Germline CDR1 reads SGHRS; CDR2 reads YFSETQ. V lost 0 bases and J lost 3, with 22 bases in between. The CDR3 contains 18 residues. The chain's CDR3 is CASSLEDSHGPQLYEQYF. The DNA of the CDR3 is TGCGCCAGCAGCTTGGAGGACTCGCATGGCCCTCAACTCTACGAGCAGTACTTC.

This clonotype is medium-sized. The genes are TRBV20-1 and TRBJ1-3; D call uncertain. Trimming removed 3 bases from V and 5 bases from J, with 8 bases in between. In germline, CDR1 is DFQATT, CDR2 SNEGSKA (reference sequence). The CDR3 runs to 12 residues. CDR3 bases: TGCAGTGCTAGTCCCAGGAGAAACACCATATATTTT. Translation: CSASPRRNTIYF.

A few counts support this clonotype. The gene calls are TRBV29-1 and TRBJ2-1, with D unclear. The CDR3 runs 12 residues. Trimming shortened V by 7 bases and J by 6 bases, and 13 bases separated the two germline ends. CDR1 is SQVTM, CDR2 ANQGSEA, per germline. For the CDR3, the DNA is TGCAGCGGTCGGACCTGGGGCAATGAGCAGTTCTTC. Protein sequence: CSGRTWGNEQFF.

This clonotype was observed many times. The CDR3 region has the DNA TGTGCCAGCAGTGCAGCTTCCACCGGGGAGCTGTTTTTT. It codes for CASSAASTGELFF. This chain links TRBV2 with TRBJ2-2; D is uncertain. This CDR3 has 13 residues. Trimming took off 4 bases at V and 4 bases at J, with 7 bases between the two ends. Germline CDR1 reads SNHLY; CDR2 reads FYNNEI.

A few counts support this clonotype. The CDR3 here is CASSPLPEQSLETQYF. The DNA of the CDR3 is TGTGCCAGCTCACCACTCCCGGAACAGTCTTTAGAGACCCAGTACTTC. V and J are TRBV18 and TRBJ2-5; D gene unclear. CDR1 and CDR2 from the germline V gene are KGHSH and LQKENI. Trimming took off 1 base at V and 4 bases at J, with 16 bases between the two ends. The CDR3 consists of 16 residues.

In this sample, this clonotype turned up many times. The V call is TRBV12-3 or TRBV12-4, the J call TRBJ1-2; 9 bases align to TRBD1. The CDR3 spans 18 residues. With V trimmed by 7 bases and J by 3 bases, 18 bases remained unmatched. The CDR3 DNA is TGTGCCAGCACCAATAAGTATGGCCGGGACAGGGTTGACTATGGCTACACCTTC. It yields the protein CASTNKYGRDRVDYGYTF.

In its sample, this clonotype is medium-sized. The chain combines TRBV6-2 or TRBV6-3 with TRBJ1-5; tentatively, D is TRBD1 (5 bases). The V and J ends lost 2 bases and 6 bases respectively, with 11 bases between them. The CDR3 has 14 residues. The germline V gene encodes CDR1 MNHEY and CDR2 SVGEGT. Written as DNA, the CDR3 is TGTGCCAGCAGTTACCAGGCAGGGTTTCAGCCCCAGCATTTT. Translated: CASSYQAGFQPQHF.

A few counts support this clonotype. The gene calls are TRBV20-1 and TRBJ2-7, with TRBD2 matching 10 bases. Germline lookup yields CDR1 DFQATT and CDR2 SNEGSKA (reference sequence). This CDR3 is 14 amino acids long. V dropped 3 bases and J dropped 5; count of bases not matched to a gene: 7. CDR3 in amino acids: CSASQSSGSHEQYF. As DNA, the CDR3 is TGCAGTGCTAGTCAGTCTAGCGGGAGCCACGAGCAGTACTTC.

The chain links TRBV28 to TRBJ1-2, with a weak D call TRBD1 (5 bases). Trimming shortened V by 5 bases and J by 4 bases, and 11 bases separated the two germline ends. This CDR3 contains 13 residues. From germline, CDR1 is MDHEN and CDR2 SYDVKM. The CDR3: CASSTGAFYGYTF. In DNA, the CDR3 is TGTGCCAGCAGTACAGGAGCCTTCTATGGCTACACCTTC.

This clonotype was detected a few times. The J gene is TRBJ1-1, the V gene TRBV11-2; no clear D gene. This CDR3 spans 11 amino acids. The germline gives CDR1 SGHAT, CDR2 FQNNGV. V was cut by 4 bases and J by 11 bases, with 11 bases left in between. CDR3 bases: TGTGCCAGCAGCTCTGGACCCCAGGCTTTCTTT. It codes for CASSSGPQAFF.

This clonotype was detected many times. J is TRBJ2-1 and V is TRBV6-5; 12 bases match TRBD2. The CDR3 extends over 15 amino acids. The J segment lost 7 bases and the V segment lost 4 bases, leaving 5 bases of the junction unmatched. Germline CDR1 is MNHEY and CDR2 is SVGAGI. As DNA, the CDR3 is TGTGCCAGCAGTTTTCTAGCGGGGGGGCAAAATGAGCAGTTCTTC. It codes for CASSFLAGGQNEQFF.

This clonotype has a count of ten or more. This chain links TRBV5-1 with TRBJ2-3; the match to TRBD1 covers 9 bases. The length of the CDR3 is 12 residues. Trimming cost V 2 bases and J 13 bases; bases outside gene matches: 5. CDR1 SGHRS and CDR2 YFSETQ come from the germline V gene. The DNA of the CDR3 is TGCGCCAGCAGCTTCGACCGGGACAGGGAGTATTTT. Protein: CASSFDRDREYF. Full variable domain (outside the CDR3, taken from reference TRBV5-1 and TRBJ2-3): KAGVTQTPRYLIKTRGQQVTLSCSPISGHRSVSWYQQTPGQGLQFLFEYFSETQRNKGNFPGRFSGRQFSNSRSEMNVSTLELGDSALYLCASSFDRDREYFGPGTRLTVL.

There are many counts of this clonotype. The gene calls are TRBV20-1 and TRBJ2-3, with 14 bases matching TRBD2. V lost 1 base and J lost 4; bases outside the gene matches: 4. Germline V gene sequence: CDR1 DFQATT, CDR2 SNEGSKA (reference sequence). The CDR3 is 16 residues long. CDR3 sequence reads: CSARVWGLAGADTQYF. As DNA, the CDR3 is TGCAGTGCTAGAGTTTGGGGACTAGCGGGAGCAGATACGCAGTATTTT.

This clonotype was recorded many times. The chain carries TRBV5-1 and TRBJ2-2; D possibly corresponds to TRBD2 (6 bases). In germline, CDR1 is SGHRS, CDR2 YFSETQ. Trimming removed 9 bases from V and 8 bases from J, with 11 bases in between. The CDR3 runs 11 residues. As DNA, the CDR3 is TGCGCCACCAGGAGGGAAGGGGAGCTGTTTTTT. Encoded protein: CATRREGELFF.

This clonotype was picked up one time. The chain combines TRBV24-1 with TRBJ2-1; D is unresolved. Germline values: CDR1 KGHDR, CDR2 SFDVKD. This CDR3 has 15 amino acids. V was cut by 1 base and J by 6 bases, with 12 bases left in between. The CDR3 DNA sequence: TGTGCCACCAGTGATTTAGCTTCTCCGTTCAATGAGCAGTTCTTC. Its translation is CATSDLASPFNEQFF.

A remark on this clonotype: At one boundary the junction diverges from the germline segment, which might be a read error. The chain combines TRBV11-2 with TRBJ1-1; 7 bases fit TRBD1. Germline V gene data show CDR1 as SGHAT and CDR2 as FQNNGV. This CDR3 spans 15 amino acids. CDR3 region: CASSLMAGGNTEASF. The CDR3 nucleotides are TGTGCCAGCAGCTTAATGGCAGGGGGGAACACTGAAGCTTCCTTT.